Listed here are 5 T cell receptor beta chains from one sample, sequenced in a study of OX40 agonist ivuxolimab in advanced cancers. Receptors were amplified or captured by the immunoSEQ multiplex PCR assay. TCRdb retrieved this table from immuneACCESS and kept in-frame rearrangements only. Not all clones are present; in checked studies, unresolved V genes account for under half, and no reason is known for the remainder. The sample table shows 20,000 to 25,000 clones, and 70% to 85% are seen once. Of the sample, roughly 36% is held by the ten largest clones. Sequencing used CD4+ or CD8+ T cells sorted from blood, obtained in a trial of the OX40 agonist ivuxolimab. These TCRs come from an adult with an advanced solid tumor such as melanoma, head and neck, liver or kidney cancer.

The J gene is TRBJ1-3, the V gene TRBV27; unclear D gene. Germline lookup yields CDR1 MNHEY and CDR2 SMNVEV (reference sequence). CDR3 length equals 13 residues. With 1 base removed from V and 4 bases from J, the gap between germline ends came to 5 bases. The CDR3 DNA sequence: TGTGCCAGCAGTTTATTCTGGGGAAACACCATATATTTT. Amino acid sequence: CASSLFWGNTIYF.

The J gene is TRBJ2-6, the V gene TRBV19; D unresolved. The ends were cut back, 6 bases at V and 0 bases at J, with 9 bases in the middle. Germline loops: CDR1 LNHDA, CDR2 SQIVND (reference sequence). The length of the CDR3 is 15 residues. For the CDR3, the DNA is TGTGCCAGTAGCATTATGAACTCTGGGGCCAACGTCCTGACTTTC. Its translation: CASSIMNSGANVLTF.

V is TRBV6-1 and J is TRBJ1-6; TRBD1 agrees at 7 bases. The CDR3 contains 14 residues. Germline V lookup: CDR1 MNHNS, CDR2 SASEGT. The ends lost 5 bases at V and 6 bases at J; junction bases unmatched: 4. CDR3 sequence: CASSKGQFNSPLHF. The CDR3 region has the DNA TGTGCCAGCAGTAAGGGACAGTTTAATTCACCCCTCCACTTT.

This clone was recorded a few times. The rearrangement joins TRBV4-1 to TRBJ2-7, with 11 bases matching TRBD1. CDR1 MGHRA and CDR2 YSYEKL come from the germline V gene. The CDR3 runs to 15 residues. The V gene end was trimmed by 3 bases and the J gene end by 6 bases; junction bases not matched to a gene: 7. CDR3 coding DNA: TGCGCCAGCAGCCATGCTGGACAGGGGGCTGCCGAGCAGTACTTC. This translates into CASSHAGQGAAEQYF.

The rearrangement uses TRBV7-8 and TRBJ2-7; 8 bases fit TRBD1. This CDR3 comprises 15 residues. V shed 4 bases and J 3 bases; nucleotides not matched to a gene: 8. From germline, CDR1 is SGHVS and CDR2 FQNEAQ. The CDR3 here is CASSSPPGQGYEQYF. As DNA, the CDR3 is TGTGCCAGCAGCTCCCCGCCCGGACAGGGCTACGAGCAGTACTTC. Full variable domain (outside the CDR3, taken from reference TRBV7-8 and TRBJ2-7): GAGVSQSPRYKVAKRGQDVALRCDPISGHVSLFWYQQALGQGPEFLTYFQNEAQLDKSGLPSDRFFAERPEGSVSTLKIQRTQQEDSAVYLCASSSPPGQGYEQYFGPGTRLTVT.